Sequencing of this T cell receptor (beta chain) was carried out in a study of T cell changes during pregnancy in multiple sclerosis. Only in-frame clones appear in the TCRdb table, and some are missing; sequencing was by immunoSEQ multiplex PCR. The sample lists tens of thousands of clones, roughly nine tenths seen once, with approximately 3.3% in the top ten. The V and J ends lost 1 base and 0 bases respectively, with 10 bases between them. CDR3 length equals 15 residues. Germline CDR1 reads SGHVS; CDR2 reads FNYEAQ. This sequence originates from a female donor with multiple sclerosis, enrolled in a pregnancy study. Sequencing was performed on peripheral blood, taken before pregnancy. The chain links TRBV7-6 to TRBJ2-7; the D gene is possibly TRBD2 (5 bases). The CDR3 spells CASSLGVTSSYEQYF. DNA for the CDR3: TGTGCCAGCAGCTTAGGGGTTACTAGCTCCTACGAGCAGTACTTC.